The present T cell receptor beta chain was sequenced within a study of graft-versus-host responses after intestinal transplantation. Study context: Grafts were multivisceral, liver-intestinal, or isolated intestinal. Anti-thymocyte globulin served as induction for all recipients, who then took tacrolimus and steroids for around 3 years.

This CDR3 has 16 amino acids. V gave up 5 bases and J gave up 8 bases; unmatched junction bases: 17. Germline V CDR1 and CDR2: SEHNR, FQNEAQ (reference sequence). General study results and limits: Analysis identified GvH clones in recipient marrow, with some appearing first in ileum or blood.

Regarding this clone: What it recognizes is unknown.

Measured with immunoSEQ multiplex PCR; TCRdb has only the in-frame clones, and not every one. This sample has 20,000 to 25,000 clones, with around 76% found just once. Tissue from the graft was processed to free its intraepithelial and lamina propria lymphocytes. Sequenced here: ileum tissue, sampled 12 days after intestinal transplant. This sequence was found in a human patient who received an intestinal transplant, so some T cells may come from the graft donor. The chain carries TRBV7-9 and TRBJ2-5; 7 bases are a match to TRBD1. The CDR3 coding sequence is TGTGCCAGCAGCCGCGCCTCCGGGACAGCGGAGGACACCCAGTACTTC. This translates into CASSRASGTAEDTQYF. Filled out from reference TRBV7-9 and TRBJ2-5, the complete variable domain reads DTGVSQNPRHKITKRGQNVTFRCDPISEHNRLYWYRQTLGQGPEFLTYFQNEAQLEKSRLLSDRFSAERPKGSFSTLEIQRTEQGDSAMYLCASSRASGTAEDTQYFGPGTRLLVL.